The clone carrying this T cell receptor beta chain has a handful of counts. What it binds is unknown. The sample belongs to a study of metastatic and nonmetastatic thyroid tumors. At the level of the study: Comparison of repertoires was carried out across blood and tumor or nodule tissue from malignant and benign thyroid patients.

Thyroid surgery was preceded by no treatment in any patient. Study-wide findings and caveats: For both blood and tumor, malignant thyroid tumors reportedly showed significantly higher TCR beta diversity than benign nodules did.

The CDR3 spans 13 residues. Germline CDR1 is LNHDA and CDR2 is SQIVND (reference sequence). The V gene lost 4 bases and the J gene lost 3 bases, with 9 bases spanning the gap. In the authors' workflow: Building a distant-metastasis classifier for papillary thyroid cancer drew on CDR3 differences across clinicopathological groups. TCRdb re-called the PCR reads through MiXCR. The V and J calls follow TCRdb's processing rather than the paper's. The top ten clones hold about 17% of a sample with some 38,000 clones, approximately 20% of them seen once. Sequenced material: blood. V gene TRBV19 combines with J gene TRBJ1-1; the D gene is possibly TRBD1 (5 bases). This clonotype was sampled from a female donor with papillary thyroid cancer or a benign thyroid nodule (not recorded which). Some clones in this sample may be carry-over from other donors' samples. CDR3 region: CASSSGRDTEAFF. DNA of the CDR3: TGTGCCAGTAGTAGCGGCAGGGACACTGAAGCTTTCTTT.